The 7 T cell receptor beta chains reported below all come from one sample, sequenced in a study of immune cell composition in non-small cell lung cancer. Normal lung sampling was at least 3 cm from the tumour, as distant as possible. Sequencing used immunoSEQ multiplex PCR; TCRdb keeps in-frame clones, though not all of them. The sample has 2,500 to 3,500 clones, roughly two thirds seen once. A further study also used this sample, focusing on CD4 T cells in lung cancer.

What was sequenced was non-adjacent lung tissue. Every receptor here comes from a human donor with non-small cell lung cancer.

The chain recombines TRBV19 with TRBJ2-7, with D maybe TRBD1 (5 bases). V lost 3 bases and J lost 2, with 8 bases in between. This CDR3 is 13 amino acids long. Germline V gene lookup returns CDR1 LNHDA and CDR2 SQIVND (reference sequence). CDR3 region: CASSMGRAYEQYF. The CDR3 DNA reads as TGTGCCAGTAGTATGGGCAGGGCCTACGAGCAGTACTTC. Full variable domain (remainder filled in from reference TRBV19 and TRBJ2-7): DGGITQSPKYLFRKEGQNVTLSCEQNLNHDAMYWYRQDPGQGLRLIYYSQIVNDFQKGDIAEGYSVSREKKESFPLTVTSAQKNPTAFYLCASSMGRAYEQYFGPGTRLTVT.

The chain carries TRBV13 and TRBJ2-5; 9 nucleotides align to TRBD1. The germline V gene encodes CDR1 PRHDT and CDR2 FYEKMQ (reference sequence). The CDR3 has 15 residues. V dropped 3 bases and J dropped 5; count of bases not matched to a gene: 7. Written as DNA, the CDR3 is TGTGCCAGCAGCTTCCGGACAGGGGCCTGGGAGACCCAGTACTTC. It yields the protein CASSFRTGAWETQYF.

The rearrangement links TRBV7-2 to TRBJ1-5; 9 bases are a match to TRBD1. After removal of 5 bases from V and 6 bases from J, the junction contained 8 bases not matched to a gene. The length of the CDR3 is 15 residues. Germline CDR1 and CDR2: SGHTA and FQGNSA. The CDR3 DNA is TGTGCCAGCAGCACCGGACAGGGGATCGCTCAGCCCCAGCATTTT. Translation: CASSTGQGIAQPQHF.

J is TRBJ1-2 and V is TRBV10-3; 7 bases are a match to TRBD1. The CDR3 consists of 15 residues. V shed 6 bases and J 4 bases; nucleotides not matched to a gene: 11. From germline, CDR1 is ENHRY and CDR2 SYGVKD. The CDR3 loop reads CAIRAGLGTVYGYTF. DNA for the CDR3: TGTGCCATCAGGGCGGGTCTCGGGACAGTCTATGGCTACACCTTC.

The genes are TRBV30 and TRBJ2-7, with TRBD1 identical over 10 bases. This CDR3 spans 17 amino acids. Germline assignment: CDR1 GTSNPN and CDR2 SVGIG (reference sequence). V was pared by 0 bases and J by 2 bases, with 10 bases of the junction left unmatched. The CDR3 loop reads CAWSVTRSGTGAYEQYF. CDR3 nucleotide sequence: TGTGCCTGGAGTGTGACAAGGTCCGGGACAGGGGCCTACGAGCAGTACTTC.

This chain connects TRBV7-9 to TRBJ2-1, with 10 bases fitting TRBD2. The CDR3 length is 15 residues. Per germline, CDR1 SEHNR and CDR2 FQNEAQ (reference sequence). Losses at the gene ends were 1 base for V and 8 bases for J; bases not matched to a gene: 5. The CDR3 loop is CASSLVSGRAHEQFF. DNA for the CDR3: TGTGCCAGCAGCTTAGTGAGCGGGAGGGCCCATGAGCAGTTCTTC.

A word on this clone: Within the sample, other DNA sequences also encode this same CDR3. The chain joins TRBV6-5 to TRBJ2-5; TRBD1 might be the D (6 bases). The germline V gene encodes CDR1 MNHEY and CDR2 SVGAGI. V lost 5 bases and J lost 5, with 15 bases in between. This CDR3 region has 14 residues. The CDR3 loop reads CASSPGVGRETQYF. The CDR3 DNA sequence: TGTGCCAGCAGTCCAGGGGTCGGTCGCGAGACCCAGTACTTC.